Below are 9 T cell receptor beta chains sequenced from a single sample in a study of blood T cell repertoires in COVID-19. The table came from immunoSEQ multiplex PCR; TCRdb's copy has only in-frame clones and leaves some out. The sample lists hundreds of thousands of clones; approximately 92% were seen once. Sequences were obtained from PBMCs or T cells enriched from blood (not recorded which). The receptors come from a man between 18 and 35 years old who had recovered from COVID-19.

This chain uses TRBV7-2 with TRBJ1-2; D unresolved. There are 15 residues in the CDR3. Between the trimmed V and J ends, which lost 1 base and 2 bases, there was a span of 11 bases. Germline V CDR1 and CDR2: SGHTA, FQGNSA. The CDR3 loop reads CASSLGPDINYGYTF. CDR3 nucleotides: TGTGCCAGCAGCTTAGGCCCAGACATCAACTATGGCTACACCTTC. Full variable domain (remainder filled in from reference TRBV7-2 and TRBJ1-2): GAGVSQSPSNKVTEKGKDVELRCDPISGHTALYWYRQSLGQGLEFLIYFQGNSAPDKSGLPSDRFSAERTGGSVSTLTIQRTQQEDSAVYLCASSLGPDINYGYTFGSGTRLTVV.

The rearrangement uses TRBV6-5 and TRBJ1-2; no clear D gene. Trimming stripped 7 bases from V and 3 bases from J, with 12 bases between. Germline V CDR1 and CDR2: MNHEY, SVGAGI. The CDR3 has 13 amino acids. CDR3 bases: TGTGCCAGCAAGCGGTCAGGCGACTATGGCTACACCTTC. The encoded protein is CASKRSGDYGYTF.

V usage is TRBV3-1 (or the pseudogene TRBV3-2) and J usage is TRBJ1-5; D not resolved. Germline values: CDR1 LGHDT, CDR2 YNNKEL (reference sequence). Trimming pared 0 bases from V and 0 bases from J, leaving 6 bases between. This CDR3 comprises 15 residues. CDR3 sequence reads: CASSQDRYSNQPQHF. The CDR3 DNA reads as TGTGCCAGCAGCCAAGACAGATATAGCAATCAGCCCCAGCATTTT.

CDR3 sequence (DNA): TGTGCCAGCAGTTTGTCGGGACAATATTCCTCACCCCTCCACTTT. Residues: CASSLSGQYSSPLHF. The J gene is TRBJ1-6, the V gene TRBV27; D possibly corresponds to TRBD1 (6 bases). This CDR3 is 15 amino acids long. The V gene's germline CDR1 is MNHEY and CDR2 SMNVEV (reference sequence). V was pared by 3 bases and J by 10 bases, with 16 bases between.

The genes are TRBV10-3 and TRBJ2-7, with 7 bases that match TRBD2. Germline assignment: CDR1 ENHRY and CDR2 SYGVKD. The CDR3 extends over 15 amino acids. The V gene end was trimmed by 6 bases and the J gene end by 5 bases; junction bases not matched to a gene: 13. The CDR3 DNA reads TGTGCCATCAGCCACCGTGAAGGCGGGGGAGACGAGCAGTACTTC. It yields the protein CAISHREGGGDEQYF.

This chain uses TRBV29-1 with TRBJ1-1; D possibly corresponds to TRBD1 (6 bases). Germline CDR1 and CDR2: SQVTM and ANQGSEA. V was clipped by 7 bases and J by 4 bases, with 19 bases between them. The CDR3 contains 14 residues. The CDR3 DNA follows: TGCAGCGCGCAAACAGGGACTATAAGCACTGAAGCTTTCTTT. Amino acid sequence: CSAQTGTISTEAFF.

This clone showed up just a few times. V is TRBV2 and J is TRBJ1-1; TRBD1 agrees at 7 bases. Per germline, CDR1 SNHLY and CDR2 FYNNEI. The CDR3 consists of 17 residues. V lost 6 bases and J lost 0; bases outside the gene matches: 13. The DNA of the CDR3 is TGTGCCAGCAGAGAAAAGGTGGGACAGAACATGAACACTGAAGCTTTCTTT. This encodes CASREKVGQNMNTEAFF.

CDR3 in amino acids: CASSYGREGTQYF. The CDR3 coding sequence is TGTGCCAGCAGTTACGGGCGGGAAGGGACCCAGTACTTC. This chain joins TRBV27 and TRBJ2-5; D perhaps matches TRBD2 (6 bases). The V gene's germline CDR1 is MNHEY and CDR2 SMNVEV (reference sequence). This CDR3 contains 13 residues. The germline V and J ends were trimmed by 4 bases and 7 bases, with 13 bases remaining between them.

The chain employs TRBV12-3 or TRBV12-4 and TRBJ1-2; no clear D. The CDR3 has 12 residues. Trimming shortened V by 7 bases and J by 8 bases, and 14 bases separated the two germline ends. In DNA form, the CDR3 reads TGTGCCAGCACCTCGGGAATGCTCGGCTACACCTTC. Protein product: CASTSGMLGYTF.